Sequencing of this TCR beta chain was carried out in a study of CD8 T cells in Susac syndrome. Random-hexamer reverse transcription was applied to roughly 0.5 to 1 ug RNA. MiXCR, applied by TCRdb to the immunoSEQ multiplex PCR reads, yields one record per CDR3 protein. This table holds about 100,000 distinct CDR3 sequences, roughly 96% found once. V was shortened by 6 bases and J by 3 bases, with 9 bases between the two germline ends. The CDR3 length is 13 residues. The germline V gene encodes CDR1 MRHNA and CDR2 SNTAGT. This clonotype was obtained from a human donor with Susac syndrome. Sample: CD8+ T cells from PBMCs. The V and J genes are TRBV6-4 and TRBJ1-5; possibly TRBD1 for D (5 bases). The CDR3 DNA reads TGTGCCAGCAGCCGGGACGCCAATCAGCCCCAGCATTTT. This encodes CASSRDANQPQHF.